The rows below give T cell receptor beta chains drawn from one sample of a study of blood T cell repertoires in COVID-19. Profiling relied on immunoSEQ multiplex PCR, and the TCRdb table lists in-frame clones only, not all of them. The sample has under 200,000 clones; about four fifths are singletons. Sequenced input: PBMCs or T cells enriched from blood (not recorded which). The receptors shown here come from a man over 45 who had recovered from COVID-19. Both conserved end residues are part of each CDR3. D genes are given only for firm matches. Expanded clones are given a class, and other clones once, few, many or no size at all.

clone_size: .
d_call: .
j_call: TRBJ2-1
v_call: TRBV15
cdr3_nt: TGTGCCACCAGCAGAGATCGGTTCGGGGAGCAGTTCTTC
cdr3_aa: CATSRDRFGEQFF

clone_size: few
d_call: .
j_call: TRBJ2-3
v_call: TRBV11-3
cdr3_nt: TGTGCCAGCAGCTTAGGTAGTAGCGGATATACGCAGTATTTT
cdr3_aa: CASSLGSSGYTQYF

clone_size: .
d_call: TRBD2
j_call: TRBJ2-1
v_call: TRBV28
cdr3_nt: TGTGCCAGCACTCGGGAGGACGATGAGCAGTTCTTC
cdr3_aa: CASTREDDEQFF

clone_size: .
d_call: TRBD2
j_call: TRBJ2-7
v_call: TRBV7-9
cdr3_nt: TGTGCCAGCAGCCTCCGGGGGGGCGGACAGTACTTC
cdr3_aa: CASSLRGGGQYF

clone_size: .
d_call: .
j_call: TRBJ1-4
v_call: TRBV25-1
cdr3_nt: TGTGCCAGCAGTAACTCCCTGGGCGATGGTGAAAAACTGTTTTTT
cdr3_aa: CASSNSLGDGEKLFF

clone_size: .
d_call: .
j_call: TRBJ2-7
v_call: TRBV6-5
cdr3_nt: TGTGCCAGCACAGGAGGGGACTTCACCCCTCGAGAGCAGTACTTC
cdr3_aa: CASTGGDFTPREQYF

clone_size: few
d_call: TRBD1
j_call: TRBJ1-2
v_call: TRBV18
cdr3_nt: TGTGCCAGCTCACCATTCGGACAGGGGGGATATGGCTACACCTTC
cdr3_aa: CASSPFGQGGYGYTF

clone_size: few
d_call: TRBD2
j_call: TRBJ2-1
v_call: TRBV4-1
cdr3_nt: TGCGCCAGCAGCCAAGCCCTCACCCTAGCGGGACCCCACAATGAGCAGTTCTTC
cdr3_aa: CASSQALTLAGPHNEQFF

clone_size: few
d_call: .
j_call: TRBJ2-2
v_call: TRBV3-1/TRBV3-2
cdr3_nt: TGTGCCAGCCAGGATACCGGGGAGCTGTTTTTT
cdr3_aa: CASQDTGELFF

clone_size: .
d_call: TRBD1
j_call: TRBJ2-1
v_call: TRBV6-5
cdr3_nt: TGTGCCAGCAGTTACTCGACAGGGTATCCGGTCAATGAGCAGTTCTTC
cdr3_aa: CASSYSTGYPVNEQFF

clone_size: .
d_call: .
j_call: TRBJ2-7
v_call: TRBV6-2/TRBV6-3
cdr3_nt: TGTGCCAGCAGTCAAATTCGGACAGTTAAGGCCTACGAGCAGTACTTC
cdr3_aa: CASSQIRTVKAYEQYF

clone_size: .
d_call: .
j_call: TRBJ2-2
v_call: TRBV5-1
cdr3_nt: TGCGCCAGCAGCTGGCGCAGCGCGAACACCGGGGAGCTGTTTTTT
cdr3_aa: CASSWRSANTGELFF

clone_size: .
d_call: .
j_call: TRBJ1-2
v_call: TRBV4-2
cdr3_nt: TGTGCCAGCAGCCAAGAGGGAGGGGTCGATGGCTACACCTTC
cdr3_aa: CASSQEGGVDGYTF

clone_size: .
d_call: .
j_call: TRBJ1-2
v_call: TRBV27
cdr3_nt: TGTGCCAGCAGTTTTGTGGGGCAGTATGGCTACACCTTC
cdr3_aa: CASSFVGQYGYTF

clone_size: .
d_call: .
j_call: TRBJ2-1
v_call: TRBV5-4
cdr3_nt: TGTGCCAGCAGCTCCCCCGGCACAGGGTACAATGAGCAGTTCTTC
cdr3_aa: CASSSPGTGYNEQFF

clone_size: few
d_call: .
j_call: TRBJ1-2
v_call: TRBV28
cdr3_nt: TGTGCCAGCAGCTACCGAAACTATGGCTACACCTTC
cdr3_aa: CASSYRNYGYTF

clone_size: .
d_call: .
j_call: TRBJ1-4
v_call: TRBV5-6
cdr3_nt: TGTGCCAGCAGCTTGGACGGGAATGAAAAACTGTTTTTT
cdr3_aa: CASSLDGNEKLFF

clone_size: .
d_call: TRBD2
j_call: TRBJ2-7
v_call: TRBV6-5
cdr3_nt: TGTGCCAGCAGGTCGGGACTAGCGGGAGTCTACGAGCAGTACTTC
cdr3_aa: CASRSGLAGVYEQYF

clone_size: .
d_call: .
j_call: TRBJ1-2
v_call: TRBV9
cdr3_nt: TGTGCCAGCAGCGTAGGTAGAAACGCTAACTATGGCTACACCTTC
cdr3_aa: CASSVGRNANYGYTF

clone_size: .
d_call: .
j_call: TRBJ2-2
v_call: TRBV24-1
cdr3_nt: TGTGCCACCAGTGATCCGACAGGGAGGCAAACCGGGGAGCTGTTTTTT
cdr3_aa: CATSDPTGRQTGELFF

clone_size: .
d_call: TRBD1
j_call: TRBJ1-1
v_call: TRBV28
cdr3_nt: TGTGCCAGCAGTCCTAGCAGGGGGCGCCTCGCTGAAGCTTTCTTT
cdr3_aa: CASSPSRGRLAEAFF

clone_size: few
d_call: TRBD1
j_call: TRBJ2-7
v_call: TRBV5-4
cdr3_nt: TGTGCCAGCAGCTTAGGGGACAGATTGGGGGAGCAGTACTTC
cdr3_aa: CASSLGDRLGEQYF

clone_size: .
d_call: .
j_call: TRBJ2-2
v_call: TRBV3-1/TRBV3-2
cdr3_nt: TGTGCCAGCAGCCAAAAAGGGGGTCACTGGGGCGCGAACACCGGGGAGCTGTTTTTT
cdr3_aa: CASSQKGGHWGANTGELFF

clone_size: .
d_call: .
j_call: TRBJ1-1
v_call: TRBV6-5
cdr3_nt: TGTGCCAGCAGCAGGGTTTTCGACACTGAAGCTTTCTTT
cdr3_aa: CASSRVFDTEAFF

clone_size: .
d_call: .
j_call: TRBJ1-4
v_call: TRBV11-2
cdr3_nt: TGTGCCAGCAGCTTAGAGTCGTTCCCTGAAAAACTGTTTTTT
cdr3_aa: CASSLESFPEKLFF

clone_size: .
d_call: TRBD1
j_call: TRBJ2-7
v_call: TRBV6-5
cdr3_nt: TGTGCCAGCAAGGTGAAGGGGGCGGGCGAGCAGTACTTC
cdr3_aa: CASKVKGAGEQYF

clone_size: once
d_call: TRBD1
j_call: TRBJ1-6
v_call: TRBV25-1
cdr3_nt: TGTGCCAGCAGTTTGGGACAGCGAAATTCACCCCTCCACTTT
cdr3_aa: CASSLGQRNSPLHF

clone_size: .
d_call: .
j_call: TRBJ2-3
v_call: TRBV28
cdr3_nt: TGTGCCAGCAGTCCGAGGAGGGCGGCTGCAGATACGCAGTATTTT
cdr3_aa: CASSPRRAAADTQYF

clone_size: .
d_call: TRBD2
j_call: TRBJ2-4
v_call: TRBV6-6
cdr3_nt: TGTGCCAGCAGTCGGGGACTAGAGTTTTTCATTCAGTACTTC
cdr3_aa: CASSRGLEFFIQYF

clone_size: .
d_call: TRBD2
j_call: TRBJ2-5
v_call: TRBV19
cdr3_nt: TGTGCCAGCAGCAAGGGACTAGCGGGGGTACAAGAGACCCAGTACTTC
cdr3_aa: CASSKGLAGVQETQYF

clone_size: .
d_call: .
j_call: TRBJ2-5
v_call: TRBV6-5
cdr3_nt: TGTGCCAGCGGAGTAAACCTACAAGAGACCCAGTACTTC
cdr3_aa: CASGVNLQETQYF

clone_size: .
d_call: .
j_call: TRBJ1-6
v_call: TRBV15
cdr3_nt: TGTGCCACCAGCAGCGGTTTCATCGATAATTCACCCCTCCACTTT
cdr3_aa: CATSSGFIDNSPLHF

clone_size: .
d_call: TRBD1
j_call: TRBJ1-2
v_call: TRBV10-3
cdr3_nt: TGTGCCATCAGTGAGTCGTACGCTAGGGGGCTGGACTATGGCTACACCTTC
cdr3_aa: CAISESYARGLDYGYTF

clone_size: .
d_call: .
j_call: TRBJ1-4
v_call: TRBV25-1
cdr3_nt: TGTGCCAGCAATGACAGGAGAGGGGAAAAACTGTTTTTT
cdr3_aa: CASNDRRGEKLFF

clone_size: once
d_call: .
j_call: TRBJ1-1
v_call: TRBV5-1
cdr3_nt: TGCGCCAGCAGCCCGGTGCTAGGGGCAACTGAAGCTTTCTTT
cdr3_aa: CASSPVLGATEAFF

clone_size: .
d_call: .
j_call: TRBJ1-4
v_call: TRBV5-1
cdr3_nt: TGCGCCAGCAGCTCCATGCCTGACAGTAATGAAAAACTGTTTTTT
cdr3_aa: CASSSMPDSNEKLFF

clone_size: .
d_call: .
j_call: TRBJ2-2
v_call: TRBV24-1
cdr3_nt: TGTGCCACGGCGGGCTACACCGGGGAGCTGTTTTTT
cdr3_aa: CATAGYTGELFF

clone_size: .
d_call: .
j_call: TRBJ2-3
v_call: TRBV18
cdr3_nt: TGTGCCAGCTCATGGGGACAAGATACGCAGTATTTT
cdr3_aa: CASSWGQDTQYF

clone_size: once
d_call: .
j_call: TRBJ2-3
v_call: TRBV5-1
cdr3_nt: TGCGCCAGCAGCTTGGTCGGCACAGATACGCAGTATTTT
cdr3_aa: CASSLVGTDTQYF

clone_size: .
d_call: .
j_call: TRBJ2-3
v_call: TRBV11-2
cdr3_nt: TGTGCCAGCAGCTCCCGGGATCCCGGTAATACGCAGTATTTT
cdr3_aa: CASSSRDPGNTQYF

clone_size: .
d_call: .
j_call: TRBJ2-3
v_call: TRBV7-8
cdr3_nt: TGTGCCAGCAGCCTTAGGGGGAAGGATACGCAGTATTTT
cdr3_aa: CASSLRGKDTQYF

clone_size: few
d_call: .
j_call: TRBJ1-2
v_call: TRBV30
cdr3_nt: TGTGCCTGGAGCGAGGAGAATTATGGCTACACCTTC
cdr3_aa: CAWSEENYGYTF

clone_size: .
d_call: TRBD2
j_call: TRBJ2-7
v_call: TRBV6-4
cdr3_nt: TGTGCCAGCAGTGAGCTAGCGGGAGGAAACTACGAGCAGTACTTC
cdr3_aa: CASSELAGGNYEQYF

clone_size: few
d_call: .
j_call: TRBJ1-2
v_call: TRBV29-1
cdr3_nt: TGCAGCGACAGGACAGCCCAGAATGGCGCGCCTAACTATGGCTACACCTTC
cdr3_aa: CSDRTAQNGAPNYGYTF

clone_size: .
d_call: TRBD1
j_call: TRBJ2-2
v_call: TRBV24-1
cdr3_nt: TGTGCCACCGGGACAGGGGAAACGAACACCGGGGAGCTGTTTTTT
cdr3_aa: CATGTGETNTGELFF

clone_size: .
d_call: TRBD2
j_call: TRBJ2-2
v_call: TRBV6-5
cdr3_nt: TGTGCCAGCAGTTTCCTAGCGGGAGCGTACACCGGGGAGCTGTTTTTT
cdr3_aa: CASSFLAGAYTGELFF